This entry lists 12 T cell receptor beta chains sequenced from one sample in a study of long-term antiretroviral therapy in people with HIV. The authors ran the immunoSEQ assay, v3.0, at survey level. Sequencing was performed with immunoSEQ multiplex PCR; in TCRdb, only in-frame clones are kept and a portion is missing. The sample includes 20,000 to 25,000 clones, around nine tenths seen only once; the top ten take around 6.5%. The source was unsorted PBMCs, collected 0.6 years after starting antiretroviral therapy. The receptors stem from a man aged 55 to 70 with HIV.

The rearrangement uses TRBV18 and TRBJ2-7; 9 positions match TRBD1. Germline V lookup: CDR1 KGHSH, CDR2 LQKENI. This CDR3 comprises 16 residues. The junction had 9 bases not matched to a gene; V was cut back by 2 bases and J by 4 bases. The CDR3, as DNA: TGTGCCAGCTCACCATCGAAGGGACAGGGCCTTTACGAGCAGTACTTC. Its protein is CASSPSKGQGLYEQYF.

CDR3 in DNA: TGTGCCAGCAGTGAAATGTCAGGGGCCTTTGCCTACGAGCAGTACTTC. As protein: CASSEMSGAFAYEQYF. This chain joins TRBV25-1 and TRBJ2-7; perhaps TRBD1 as D (6 bases). The CDR3 length is 16 residues. The V and J ends lost 2 bases and 2 bases respectively, with 16 bases between them. CDR1 and CDR2 from the germline V gene are MGHDK and SYGVNS.

The CDR3 here is CASSSIWGLAPVNGGELFF. CDR3 in DNA: TGTGCCAGTAGTTCAATATGGGGACTAGCCCCCGTGAATGGCGGGGAGCTGTTTTTT. This sequence joins TRBV19 and TRBJ2-2; 9 nucleotides line up with TRBD2. This CDR3 spans 19 amino acids. CDR1 and CDR2 from the germline V gene are LNHDA and SQIVND (reference sequence). The V and J ends lost 5 bases and 7 bases, in that order; junction bases with no gene match: 20.

The gene calls are TRBV5-1 and TRBJ1-1; D perhaps matches TRBD1 (5 bases). The CDR3 has 15 amino acids. The V end lost 0 bases, the J end lost 4 bases, and 13 bases lay between the germline ends. Germline values: CDR1 SGHRS, CDR2 YFSETQ. CDR3 nucleotides: TGCGCCAGCAGCTTGGACCAGGGTATAGTCACTGAAGCTTTCTTT. Protein product: CASSLDQGIVTEAFF.

This chain connects TRBV7-6 to TRBJ2-7; the match to TRBD1 covers 8 bases. V shed 5 bases, J shed 0 bases, and the junction held 6 bases outside the gene matches. There are 15 residues in the CDR3. CDR1 and CDR2 (germline): SGHVS, FNYEAQ. CDR3 region: CASSQLQGASYEQYF. As DNA, the CDR3 is TGTGCCAGCAGCCAATTGCAGGGGGCCTCCTACGAGCAGTACTTC.

This sequence joins TRBV19 and TRBJ1-2, with D maybe TRBD1 (5 bases). Germline CDR1 LNHDA, CDR2 SQIVND (reference sequence). Trimming took off 3 bases at V and 6 bases at J, with 17 bases between the two ends. This CDR3 has 15 residues. CDR3 region: CASSITLLWGDGYTF. The CDR3 nucleotides are TGTGCCAGTAGTATTACACTCCTATGGGGGGATGGCTACACCTTC.

The CDR3 DNA sequence: TGTGCCAGCAGCCGGACTAGCGGGAACAATGAGCAGTTCTTC. It codes for CASSRTSGNNEQFF. The chain has TRBV6-5 and TRBJ2-1; 12 nucleotides align to TRBD2. J lost 5 bases, V lost 6 bases, and 2 bases had no gene match. CDR3 size: 14 residues. Germline CDR1 is MNHEY and CDR2 is SVGAGI.

This clone was seen a handful of times. This chain uses TRBV7-9 with TRBJ1-4; D may be TRBD1 (6 bases). Germline assignment: CDR1 SEHNR and CDR2 FQNEAQ (reference sequence). V lost 3 bases to trimming and J lost 6 bases, with 14 bases between them. This CDR3 region has 15 residues. For the CDR3, the DNA is TGTGCCAGCAGCTTTTACAGGGTCGGTGATGAAAAACTGTTTTTT. Its translation: CASSFYRVGDEKLFF.

The V gene is TRBV11-1, the J gene TRBJ1-2; a weak D match, TRBD1 (5 bases). This CDR3 spans 13 amino acids. Germline V gene sequence: CDR1 SGHAT, CDR2 FQDESV (reference sequence). V was clipped by 4 bases and J by 2 bases, with 8 bases between them. CDR3 amino acids: CASSSDSNYGYTF. The CDR3 nucleotides read TGTGCCAGCAGCTCCGACAGCAACTATGGCTACACCTTC.

The chain joins TRBV11-3 to TRBJ2-1; 14 bases map to TRBD2. Germline trimming cut 5 bases from V and 2 bases from J; bases unmatched to any gene: 14. This CDR3 has 20 amino acids. CDR1 and CDR2 (germline): SGHNT, YENEEA. The CDR3 nucleotides are TGTGCCAGCAGCCCAGGGGGACTAGCGGGAGATTCTAGAGCCTACAATGAGCAGTTCTTC. Its translation: CASSPGGLAGDSRAYNEQFF.

V gene TRBV2 combines with J gene TRBJ1-5, with unresolved D. V shed 6 bases and J shed 0 bases, with 9 bases lying between them. The CDR3 totals 14 residues. CDR1 and CDR2 from the germline V gene are SNHLY and FYNNEI. CDR3 amino acids: CASRDGLSNQPQHF. CDR3 nucleotides: TGTGCCAGCAGAGACGGCCTTAGCAATCAGCCCCAGCATTTT.

J is TRBJ2-2 and V is TRBV7-3, with unresolved D. The CDR3 has 16 residues. CDR1 SGHTA and CDR2 FQGTGA come from the germline V gene. V lost 0 bases, J lost 1 base, and 9 bases lay in between. The CDR3 coding sequence is TGTGCCAGCAGCTTAACGTATCACCTGAACACCGGGGAGCTGTTTTTT. This translates into CASSLTYHLNTGELFF.